This T cell receptor beta chain is drawn from a study of T-cell memory formation after mild COVID-19. Whole-study findings and limits: That cross-reactive memory joined was suggested by some responding clones appearing in pre-infection memory. Mostly located in CM and EM were contracting CD4+ clones, with contracting CD8+ clones located in EMRA.

Constant-segment primers served in 5'RACE that generated TCR alpha and TCR beta cDNA libraries bearing sample barcodes and UMIs. TCRdb recomputed calls from the 5' RACE reads with MiXCR, one row per CDR3 protein. Of roughly 100,000 distinct CDR3 sequences listed, around an eighth are singletons. With 6 bases removed from V and 5 bases from J, the gap between germline ends came to 16 bases. In germline, CDR1 is SGHTA, CDR2 FQGNSA. CDR3 length equals 15 residues. This clonotype was detected many times. Its antigen remains unidentified. This TCR came from an adult woman who had mild COVID-19 (a few samples of this study predate the infection). Cell type and time point are not known. The material sequenced was PBMCs or a T cell subset sorted from them (not recorded which). J is TRBJ2-2 and V is TRBV7-2; D is possibly TRBD2 (6 bases). The CDR3 DNA sequence: TGTGCCAGCAGAGTGGGAGGTTACCTTACCGGGGAGCTGTTTTTT. It codes for CASRVGGYLTGELFF.